This T cell receptor (beta chain) was recovered during a study of long-term antiretroviral therapy in people with HIV. Study results and caveats: Increased diversity was seen after ART, yet it remained lower than in transplant donor controls. Repertoire dominance by clones expanded before ART was seen at all time points. In HIV, the repertoires covered a tighter span of CDR3 lengths than in controls.

An immunoSEQ assay, version v3.0, was performed at survey level. Sequencing was performed with immunoSEQ multiplex PCR; in TCRdb, only in-frame clones are kept and a portion is missing. This sample has almost 30,000 clones, with around 89% found just once. A word on this clone: Its matching antigen is unknown.

V gave up 2 bases and J gave up 2 bases, with 1 base separating them. Germline CDR1 reads SGHVS; CDR2 reads FQNEAQ. This CDR3 region has 11 residues. The source material was unsorted PBMCs, sampled 3.2 years before starting antiretroviral therapy. The chain links TRBV7-8 to TRBJ2-7; no definite D call. The receptor comes from a man between 50 and 59 years old with HIV. The CDR3 DNA reads as TGTGCCAGCAGCTTAACCTACGAGCAGTACTTC. Residues: CASSLTYEQYF.